The entry below describes one T cell receptor (beta chain). This clone was seen only a few times. No antigen is known for it. The sample holds no much larger clone one base away, and base qualities are not on file. These data come from a study of cytomegalovirus exposure and HLA in healthy donors (dated by TCRdb to about 2017). In terms of the full investigation: In an earlier analysis of fewer than 750 of the donors, 250 to 350 Gb of sequence data and roughly 100 million unique TCR beta sequences from roughly 200 million T cells were reported. Approximately 310 gigabases of sequencing data and 70 million to 100 million unique TCR sequences were included in an early release covering several hundred HLA-typed donors. The genetic ancestry cluster associated with self-reported Caucasian donors included over 80% of the 350 to 500 genotyped donors. The study aimed to test whether cataloging public T cell receptors could reveal signatures of past pathogen exposure. The study used immunosequencing to profile the T cell repertoires of around 600 subjects and linked those repertoires to cytomegalovirus serostatus. In addition to the first cohort of 666 subjects, a separate validation cohort of 120 different subjects was used. To predict cytomegalovirus infection status, the study combined high-throughput TCR immunosequencing, statistical association of individual TCRs with disease status, and machine learning. To study patterns of TCR occurrence, a later analysis re-analyzed previously published TCR beta repertoires from 666 donors and added high-resolution HLA genotyping. Rather than using new phenotypic data, the later analysis identified candidate immune exposures from TCR beta sequences and from how often those sequences occurred across donors. To decide whether each TCR beta V gene segment behaved as functional or pseudogenic, an earlier analysis of some 600 of the donors relied on high-throughput TCR beta sequencing. Donor age, sex, ethnicity and CMV serostatus were compiled together with the repertoire data. A later genetic analysis used genome-wide SNP genotypes for about three fifths of the roughly 700 donors, treating that subset as a discovery cohort. All discovery cohort repertoires had been generated using a single sequencing platform. HLA typing included class I and class II loci at four-digit resolution. Typing coverage varied by locus: roughly 629-640 donors for A, B, C, DRB1 and DQB1; more than 500 for DQA1; about 590 for DPA1; 450 to 480 for DPB1. About five DR-DQ haplotypes were handled as single units for association and clustering because linkage in the cohort was strong. Among a few hundred genotyped donors of the cohort, an average of approximately 240,000 unique TCR beta nucleotide sequences were sequenced per donor, approximately 20% of them non-productive.

Overall study results and their limits: Specific HLA alleles were associated with more than 15,000 TCR beta sequences at a false discovery rate of 0.05 in a later analysis. Cytomegalovirus status was reported to be diagnosed by the classifier with high specificity and sensitivity in both the original and validation cohorts. Strong co-occurrence of HLA alleles, especially DR and DQ, made assigning TCR associations to individual alleles difficult. Most CMV-associated TCR beta chains appeared to be HLA-restricted in a later analysis, and the HLA associations seemed to be driven largely by CMV exposure. In the study, around 160 TCR beta chains were listed as associated with cytomegalovirus. Across donors, most TCR sequences were observed very rarely, whereas some public TCRs were present in many individuals. A further reported finding was that TCR beta sequences accurately predicted the HLA-A and HLA-B alleles for most subjects in the first cohort. In vitro tests confirmed that a few of the cytomegalovirus-associated TCR beta chains recognize cytomegalovirus antigens. According to a later analysis, TCR association rates differed among HLA loci, with DRB1 alleles showing the most associated TCRs and HLA-C alleles showing the fewest. Because HLA typing was missing for some donors at each locus, association tests included only the typed subset. Correlated functional status among segregating V segments might reflect linkage disequilibrium, but an unknown experimental factor could not be ruled out. A later analysis reported that several top co-occurrence clusters appeared linked to parvovirus B19, influenza, CMV and Epstein-Barr virus. According to the authors, the approach could potentially be generalized to other disease states and immunological phenotypes. Sequencing depth was assumed to be roughly uniform across donors in the presence/absence analyses, though that assumption may not hold. The earlier analysis of approximately 540 of the donors excluded approximately 17 rarely observed V segments, including chromosome 9 orphons, because counts were too low. A group of highly shared sequence variants was considered likely to be a technical artifact of the sequencing pipeline. A later analysis found that HLA-associated TCR beta chains were more clonally expanded and had lower generation probabilities than equally common non-associated chains. For the cohort, immune exposure information was limited to CMV serostatus. Broadly in line with IMGT annotations, most TCR beta V segments showed up in productive rearrangements about 87% or about 30% of the time in an earlier analysis of several hundred of the donors. A later genetic analysis associated a missense DCLRE1C variant with V-gene and J-gene trimming of TCR beta chains, and an independent cohort replicated the association. Only TCR beta chains were sequenced in this cohort, and the absence of alpha or paired-chain data limited detectable features. Compared with the approximately 600-donor mean, donors in an Asian-associated ancestry cluster had fewer N-insertions in productive TCRs, according to a later genetic analysis.

The cohort was made up of approximately 670 healthy bone marrow donors. At the time of sampling, every cohort member was nominally healthy, though immune exposures that went unrecorded were likely present. The donor tested CMV seronegative, placing the donor among the 350 or so seronegative members of the cohort. A peripheral blood sample was provided by each donor, and peripheral blood mononuclear cells were used for TCR beta sequencing. The Qiagen DNeasy Blood Extraction Kit was used to extract genomic DNA from the blood cell samples. The protocol used for the library was the immunoSEQ multiplex PCR assay. The multiplex PCR relied on a mix of 60 forward primers for TCR Vbeta segments and 13 reverse primers for TCR Jbeta segments. Amplification of the CDR3 region of rearranged TCR beta genes was performed with a multiplex PCR assay on genomic DNA. Amplified TCR beta libraries were sequenced as 87-base-pair reads on the Illumina HiSeq System. Processing in the source paper ran as follows. A later analysis counted about 76 million unique TCR beta chains across the 700 or so repertoires, and 9.5 million to 11 million of these chains were shared by at least two donors. A nearest-neighbor algorithm error-corrected the raw reads and collapsed the reads into unique sequences, merging closely related sequences to remove PCR and sequencing errors. Alignment of CDR3 sequences to IMGT reference sequences was used to assign V, D and J gene segments. For a sequence to be retained, a match of at least six nucleotides to both a V gene segment and a J gene segment was required. Rearrangements were classified as productive when the CDR3 lacked stop codons and remained in frame with V and J, and all other rearrangements were classified as non-productive. CDR3 was defined by IMGT convention, running from the second conserved V-encoded cysteine to the conserved J-encoded phenylalanine. Sequences without an unambiguous match to a single V gene segment were excluded from the earlier analysis of about 640 of the donors. An earlier analysis of fewer than 750 of the donors classified V segments as functional when productive rearrangements were above 56.7% and as segregating when the standard deviation between donors was above 5%. To diagnose cytomegalovirus status from the catalog of TCR beta chain sequences, a statistical classification framework was built. A later analysis assigned V and J genes by comparing TCR nucleotide sequences with IMGT/GENE-DB human TR gene sequences. In a later analysis, CDR3 sequences and most-parsimonious VDJ recombination scenarios were assigned using the TCRdist pipeline. In a later analysis, each TCR beta chain was defined by its CDR3 amino acid sequence together with its V-gene family, and reads without a unique V-gene family were excluded. To address suspected cross-contamination and a sequencing artifact, a later analysis removed a few hundred highly shared, low-generation-probability nucleotide sequences. For each public chain, a later analysis derived a clonal expansion index from normalized ranks of inferred template counts within each repertoire. Generation probabilities in a later analysis came from a VDJ recombination model fitted to out-of-frame rearrangements, and those results were checked against IGoR. Hypergeometric tests were used in a later analysis to score TCR-TCR, TCR-HLA and TCR-CMV co-occurrence, with a repertoire-size bias correction applied to the TCR pairs. To estimate false discovery rates, a later analysis permuted the HLA or CMV assignments 20 times. A later analysis grouped co-occurring TCRs with DBSCAN, adding TCRdist sequence similarity when clustering within HLA-allele-positive subsets. Repertoires with fewer than 30,000 or more than 120,000 public chains, plus five repertoires with anomalous nucleotide sharing, were excluded from co-occurrence clustering. TCRdb took this table from immuneACCESS and kept in-frame rearrangements with V and J called. Such tables lack part of the clones; where checked against another copy, unresolved V genes explain under half of the gap, and the rest is unexplained. The V and J calls and the clone size are those of that table, but D and trimming were determined from the DNA. The sample records about 110,000 clones, approximately 80% of which are singletons. The leading ten clones occupy around 0.9% of the sample.

This clonotype was obtained from a woman in her twenties or thirties in good health and CMV-seronegative. The sequenced sample was PBMCs.

The nucleotide sequence reads TGTGCCAGCAGCAGACAGGGGTTGGGCACCGGGGAGCTGTTTTTT. Translation gives CASSRQGLGTGELFF. Recombination joined TRBV7-6 with TRBJ2-2; 8 bases in the middle match TRBD1. Trimming takes 5 bases off V and 4 bases off J; junction bases not matched to a gene: 6. Based on the germline V gene, the CDR1 and CDR2 sequences are SGHVS and FNYEAQ. The CDR3 numbers 15 residues from cysteine through phenylalanine. Only the CDR3 region is kept as DNA, spanning 45 bases read in frame from base 1.